Following are 10 T cell receptor beta chains from one sample sequenced in a study of metastatic and nonmetastatic thyroid tumors. TCRdb re-clonotyped the PCR reads via MiXCR. The data hold 30,000 to 40,000 clones, with approximately 15% observed a single time. Until they underwent thyroid surgery, no patient had received any treatment. Source material: blood. The receptors were sampled from a male donor with papillary thyroid cancer or a benign thyroid nodule (not recorded which). Some clones in this sample may be carry-over from other donors' samples.

In its sample, this clone was seen many times. This chain connects TRBV4-2 to TRBJ2-3, with 8 bases fitting TRBD2. This CDR3 is 17 amino acids long. V shed 10 bases and J 1 base; nucleotides not matched to a gene: 16. The germline gives CDR1 LGHNA, CDR2 YNFKEQ. The CDR3 DNA sequence: TGTGCCACCGAGCCCGGGGGCGGGGGGAGGGGCACAGATACGCAGTATTTT. Its protein product is CATEPGGGGRGTDTQYF.

This clone was detected ten times or more. The chain has TRBV20-1 and TRBJ2-3; 10 nucleotides agree with TRBD2. This CDR3 is 15 amino acids long. The V and J ends lost 4 bases and 7 bases, in that order; junction bases with no gene match: 11. The germline V gene encodes CDR1 DFQATT and CDR2 SNEGSKA (reference sequence). The CDR3 DNA reads TGCAGTGCTACCCTAGCGGGAGACGATCTAAATACGCAGTATTTT. Protein sequence: CSATLAGDDLNTQYF.

This clone was seen at least ten times. The chain uses TRBV7-3 and TRBJ1-1; D unclear. Germline V gene data show CDR1 as SGHTA and CDR2 as FQGTGA. The V and J ends lost 5 bases and 1 base respectively, with 11 bases between them. This CDR3 spans 14 amino acids. CDR3 region: CASSPSGSNTEAFF. CDR3 DNA sequence: TGTGCCAGCAGCCCCTCCGGTTCGAACACTGAAGCTTTCTTT. Using reference TRBV7-3 and TRBJ1-1 for the parts outside the CDR3, the full variable domain is GAGVSQTPSNKVTEKGKYVELRCDPISGHTALYWYRQSLGQGPEFLIYFQGTGAADDSGLPNDRFFAVRPEGSVSTLKIQRTERGDSAVYLCASSPSGSNTEAFFGQGTRLTVV.

With regard to this clone: This may come from a read error, since a much larger clone is one base off. The J gene is TRBJ2-3, the V gene TRBV19, with D hard to call. In germline, CDR1 is LNHDA, CDR2 SQIVND (reference sequence). Between the trimmed V and J ends, which lost 10 bases and 3 bases, there was a span of 8 bases. This CDR3 region has 11 residues. In nucleotides, the CDR3 is TGTGCCACCCAGGTGACAGATACGCAGTATTTT. It encodes CATQVTDTQYF. The whole variable domain, remainder taken from reference TRBV19 and TRBJ2-3, is DGGITQSPKYLFRKEGQNVTLSCEQNLNHDAMYWYRQDPGQGLRLIYYSQIVNDFQKGDIAEGYSVSREKKESFPLTVTSAQKNPTAFYLCATQVTDTQYFGPGTRLTVL.

This clone showed up many times. V usage is TRBV11-1 and J usage is TRBJ2-1; TRBD2 agrees at 12 bases. The CDR3 spans 18 residues. CDR1 is SGHAT and CDR2 is FQDESV in the germline V gene (reference sequence). Unmatched junction bases numbered 16, after V lost 5 bases and J lost 8 bases. DNA of the CDR3: TGTGCCAGCAGCCCGAGGATGACTAGCGGGAGCCGGGGGGATGAGCAGTTCTTC. This translates into CASSPRMTSGSRGDEQFF.

The rearrangement uses TRBV7-9 and TRBJ1-1; TRBD1 might be the D (6 bases). This CDR3 is 14 amino acids long. Germline CDR1 and CDR2: SEHNR and FQNEAQ (reference sequence). The V end was cut by 7 bases, the J end by 8 bases, with 20 bases between. The chain's CDR3 is CASTYPGRGVEAFF. The CDR3 DNA reads as TGTGCCAGCACCTACCCCGGCAGGGGCGTGGAAGCTTTCTTT.

A remark on this clone: A much larger clone lies a single base off, so this may be a read error. The chain links TRBV9 to TRBJ1-3; 7 nucleotides agree with TRBD1. The CDR3 is 15 amino acids. The trim removed 4 bases at V and 2 bases at J, leaving 6 bases unmatched. Germline CDR1 is SGDLS and CDR2 is YYNGEE. This chain's CDR3 is CASSPTGVPGNTIYF. CDR3 coding DNA: TGTGCCAGCAGCCCCACAGGGGTGCCTGGAAACACCATATATTTT.

This clone was seen at least ten times. The chain uses TRBV4-1 and TRBJ2-1, with no clear D. V was shortened by 5 bases and J by 12 bases, with 14 bases between the two germline ends. Germline values: CDR1 MGHRA, CDR2 YSYEKL. This CDR3 spans 12 amino acids. The CDR3 reads CASSNEGGTQFF. The DNA of the CDR3 is TGCGCCAGCAGCAACGAAGGCGGTACGCAGTTCTTC.

To note about this clone: This may stem from a read error, because a much larger clone lies one nucleotide away. The same CDR3 can be traced to other DNA sequences in this sample. The rearrangement uses TRBV20-1 and TRBJ1-1, with D possibly TRBD1 on 6 matching bases. Per the germline V gene, CDR1 is DFQATT and CDR2 is SNEGSKA (reference sequence). This CDR3 is built from 11 residues. The chain's CDR3 is CSAGGDTEAFF. In nucleotides, the CDR3 is TGCAGTGCTGGCGGGGACACTGAAGCTTTCTTC.

This clone was seen repeatedly, ten times or more. The chain carries TRBV5-1 and TRBJ1-1; D is uncertain. CDR3 size: 14 residues. From germline, CDR1 is SGHRS and CDR2 YFSETQ. Trimming took 0 bases from V and 3 from J, leaving 9 bases between them. The DNA of the CDR3 is TGCGCCAGCAGCTTGGGGGGAATGTACACTGAAGCTTTCTTT. Amino acid sequence: CASSLGGMYTEAFF.